This T cell receptor beta chain was recorded in a study of spatial heterogeneity in lung cancer. Study summary: The study observed each unique TCR and UMI combination more than ten times on average in raw reads.

Described time point: blood at routine non-recurrence follow-up after resection. Material for sequencing was whole RNA from tumor, nontumor lung or frozen PBMC, left unsorted. The CDR3 is 13 residues long. The trim removed 6 bases at V and 4 bases at J, leaving 4 bases unmatched. TCRdb re-called the 5' RACE reads through MiXCR, storing one row per CDR3 protein. Among tens of thousands of distinct CDR3 sequences listed, just under 20% were seen once. This clonotype was sampled from a male donor with early-stage non-small cell lung cancer. The genes are TRBV12-3 or TRBV12-4 and TRBJ2-5, with TRBD1 matching 8 bases. The sequenced sample was PBMCs, obtained at follow-up. The CDR3 reads CASRPGGAETQYF. The CDR3 coding sequence is TGTGCCAGCAGACCAGGGGGCGCAGAGACCCAGTACTTC.